The clone carrying this T cell receptor beta chain was counted at least ten times. CDR3 length equals 15 residues. Germline lookup yields CDR1 SGHAT and CDR2 FQNNGV. V dropped 6 bases and J dropped 3 bases, with 18 bases sitting between them. The data derive from a study of early T cells in non-severe SARS-CoV-2 infection. Each cDNA molecule carried a unique molecular identifier. TCRdb re-called the 5' RACE reads with MiXCR, one entry per CDR3 protein. The sample lists tens of thousands of distinct CDR3 sequences, about 9.1% occurring once. This rearrangement joins TRBV11-2 to TRBJ2-7; D tentatively fits TRBD1 or TRBD2 (5 bases each). Sequenced material: whole blood. This sequence was found in an adult who was a healthcare worker with PCR-confirmed SARS-CoV-2 infection or an uninfected control (not recorded which). The CDR3 spells CASSNEPGPIYEQYF. The CDR3 DNA sequence: TGTGCCAGCAGTAACGAGCCGGGACCCATCTACGAGCAGTACTTC.